This passage covers 9 T cell receptor beta chains from one sample sequenced in a study of human T cells and chemical hapten exposure. Noted time point: pre-sensitization, week 0. Treatment specified: therapeutic diphenylcyclopropenone sensitization with weekly scalp DPC. Via MiXCR, TCRdb re-called the RACE reads, giving one row per CDR3 protein. The sample comprises approximately 77,000 distinct CDR3 sequences, about 14% of which are singletons, and about 4.9% rests with the top ten. The starting material was whole blood, obtained in connection with sensitization to the hapten diphenylcyclopropenone (DPC). The receptor set was obtained from a woman between 50 and 59 years old with alopecia areata. Some clones in this sample may be carry-over from other donors' samples.

This chain joins TRBV11-2 and TRBJ1-2; 8 bases are a match to TRBD1. Unmatched junction bases numbered 14, after V lost 5 bases and J lost 6 bases. Germline CDR1 is SGHAT and CDR2 is FQNNGV. This CDR3 contains 16 residues. CDR3 loop: CASSRGPDRDENGYTF. The CDR3 coding sequence is TGTGCCAGCAGCCGGGGTCCGGACAGGGACGAGAATGGCTACACCTTC.

This sequence joins TRBV7-8 and TRBJ1-6, with D unresolved. V was pared by 10 bases and J by 4 bases, with 14 bases between. The CDR3 runs 14 residues. Looked up from germline, CDR1 is SGHVS and CDR2 is FQNEAQ. DNA of the CDR3: TGTGCCACGGCGCTGCAGCGTTATAATTCACCCCTCCACTTT. Translation: CATALQRYNSPLHF.

J is TRBJ2-1 and V is TRBV12-3 or TRBV12-4; TRBD2 agrees at 9 bases. The trim removed 4 bases at V and 10 bases at J, leaving 5 bases unmatched. This CDR3 is built from 13 residues. In DNA form, the CDR3 reads TGTGCCAGCAGTTGGCGGGAGGGCTTAGAGCAGTTCTTC. This codes for CASSWREGLEQFF.

The chain employs TRBV4-1 and TRBJ1-5; D remains ambiguous. V was pared by 4 bases and J by 3 bases, with 22 bases between. Germline assignment: CDR1 MGHRA and CDR2 YSYEKL. This CDR3 has 18 residues. The CDR3 nucleotides read TGCGCCAGCAGCCGATATTTGGACCTGGATCGTCCCAATCAGCCCCAGCATTTT. This sequence encodes CASSRYLDLDRPNQPQHF.

This clonotype was observed at least ten times. One end of the junction does not line up with germline, which may come from a read error. This chain connects TRBV6-2 or TRBV6-3 to TRBJ2-5, with D perhaps being TRBD1 or TRBD2 (5 bases each). The CDR3 sequence is 11 residues long. CDR1 MNHEY and CDR2 SVGEGT come from the germline V gene. DNA of the CDR3: TGTGCCAGCAGTCGAGGGACGGCCTGGAACTTC. Translating it yields CASSRGTAWNF.

The chain employs TRBV7-9 and TRBJ2-1; 11 positions agree with TRBD1. Germline loops: CDR1 SEHNR, CDR2 FQNEAQ (reference sequence). V dropped 1 base and J dropped 11; count of bases not matched to a gene: 7. The CDR3 consists of 15 residues. CDR3 amino acids: CASSLDGTGGRKQFF. The CDR3 DNA is TGTGCCAGCAGCTTAGACGGGACAGGGGGACGGAAGCAGTTCTTC.

V is TRBV6-2 or TRBV6-3 and J is TRBJ1-1; 9 nucleotides line up with TRBD1. Germline V gives CDR1 MNHEY, CDR2 SVGEGT. The CDR3 has 17 residues. V lost 8 bases, J lost 0 bases, and 13 bases stayed unmatched. The CDR3 DNA sequence: TGTGCCAGCGGCACCCTTAACAGGGGGCATATGAACACTGAAGCTTTCTTT. Translation gives CASGTLNRGHMNTEAFF.

The chain has TRBV27 and TRBJ1-4, with TRBD1 matching over 7 bases. This CDR3 spans 15 amino acids. V lost 4 bases, J lost 2 bases, and 4 bases stayed unmatched. Germline assignment: CDR1 MNHEY and CDR2 SMNVEV (reference sequence). The CDR3 spells CASSSTGRTNEKLFF. CDR3 DNA sequence: TGTGCCAGCAGTTCGACAGGGAGGACTAATGAAAAACTGTTTTTT.

The sample holds a few counts of this clonotype. The chain is built from TRBV20-1 and TRBJ1-2; D is unclear. From germline, CDR1 is DFQATT and CDR2 SNEGSKA (reference sequence). The CDR3 is made up of 13 amino acids. V was cut by 3 bases and J by 4 bases, with 12 bases left in between. Here the CDR3 reads CSASPPPAYGYTF. The CDR3 region has the DNA TGCAGTGCTAGTCCGCCTCCCGCCTATGGCTACACCTTC.